This is a list of T cell receptor beta chains from one sample in a study of blood T cell repertoires in COVID-19. Clones were read by immunoSEQ multiplex PCR, and TCRdb kept only the in-frame ones, dropping some. The data show a few hundred thousand clones, with nearly 90% seen just once and approximately 0.98% held by the top ten. The sequenced sample consisted of peripheral blood. All receptors come from a woman aged 40 to 50 with COVID-19, enrolled during active disease. CDR3s include the opening cysteine and the closing phenylalanine or tryptophan. D genes are given only for firm matches. Rows may omit the clone size; those that give it use once, few, many or a size class.

TRBV4-2	TRBJ2-3	NA	NA	CASRYTDTQYF	TGTGCCAGCAGATACACAGATACGCAGTATTTT
TRBV19	TRBJ1-5	NA	NA	CASRQVDQPQHF	TGTGCCAGTAGACAGGTAGACCAGCCCCAGCATTTT
TRBV7-8	TRBJ1-3	TRBD1	NA	CASSLGGTGIGNTIYF	TGTGCCAGCAGCTTAGGCGGGACAGGGATTGGAAACACCATATATTTT
TRBV6-2/TRBV6-3	TRBJ2-5	NA	NA	CASSLQETQYF	TGTGCCAGCAGTCTCCAAGAGACCCAGTACTTC
TRBV5-1	TRBJ1-6	NA	NA	CASSTGTPNSPLHF	TGCGCCAGCAGCACAGGGACCCCGAATTCACCCCTCCACTTT
TRBV28	TRBJ1-3	NA	NA	CASTPIATGNTIYF	TGTGCCAGCACTCCTATAGCCACTGGAAACACCATATATTTT
TRBV27	TRBJ2-1	TRBD2	NA	CASSLRLAGGYNEQFF	TGTGCCAGCAGTTTGAGGTTAGCGGGAGGATACAATGAGCAGTTCTTC
TRBV29-1	TRBJ1-1	NA	once	CSGFGNTEAFF	TGCAGCGGTTTCGGTAACACTGAAGCTTTCTTT
TRBV3-1/TRBV3-2	TRBJ2-7	TRBD2	NA	CASSQDWLPELSGGGYEQYF	TGTGCCAGCAGCCAAGATTGGCTACCCGAACTTAGCGGGGGTGGCTACGAGCAGTACTTC
TRBV6-6	TRBJ2-7	NA	NA	CASSGSSPTWYEQYF	TGTGCCAGCAGCGGGAGTTCACCTACGTGGTACGAGCAGTACTTC
TRBV6-5	TRBJ2-1	NA	NA	CASGFYYNEQFF	TGTGCCAGCGGCTTTTACTACAATGAGCAGTTCTTC
TRBV28	TRBJ1-5	NA	NA	CASSLSVQPQHF	TGTGCCAGCAGCCTAAGTGTTCAGCCCCAGCATTTT
TRBV6-2/TRBV6-3	TRBJ2-1	NA	NA	CASSYPGSGGYNEQFF	TGTGCCAGCAGTTACCCGGGCAGTGGGGGGTACAATGAGCAGTTCTTC
TRBV27	TRBJ1-4	NA	NA	CASSPQGPGGEKLFF	TGTGCCAGCAGTCCACAGGGTCCTGGCGGTGAAAAACTGTTTTTT
TRBV29-1	TRBJ2-5	NA	few	CSVAPGSETQYF	TGCAGCGTTGCACCGGGGTCGGAGACCCAGTACTTC
TRBV6-5	TRBJ1-5	TRBD1	NA	CASNPFQGDQPQHF	TGTGCCAGCAACCCGTTTCAGGGGGATCAGCCCCAGCATTTT
TRBV28	TRBJ2-4	NA	once	CASSRPPGGRAKNIQYF	TGTGCCAGCAGCCGACCCCCCGGGGGTAGGGCCAAAAACATTCAGTACTTC
TRBV9	TRBJ2-5	NA	NA	CASSVEGLQETQYF	TGTGCCAGCAGCGTAGAGGGACTGCAAGAGACCCAGTACTTC
TRBV28	TRBJ2-7	TRBD2	NA	CASSPSGSLYEQYF	TGTGCCAGCAGTCCTAGCGGGAGTCTCTACGAGCAGTACTTC
TRBV7-2	TRBJ2-7	TRBD1	NA	CASRLTGGASLYEQYF	TGTGCCAGCAGACTGACAGGGGGCGCATCACTCTACGAGCAGTACTTC
TRBV13	TRBJ2-1	NA	NA	CASSFRGSSYNEQFF	TGTGCCAGCAGCTTCAGGGGATCTTCCTACAATGAGCAGTTCTTC
TRBV5-1	TRBJ2-1	TRBD2	once	CASSILAGGLSPDPFF	TGCGCCAGCAGCATACTAGCGGGGGGGCTTTCCCCAGATCCGTTCTTC
TRBV5-1	TRBJ1-4	TRBD1	NA	CASSLGPRTGDLEKLFF	TGCGCCAGCAGCTTGGGACCGAGGACAGGCGACTTAGAAAAACTGTTTTTT
TRBV25-1	TRBJ1-4	NA	NA	CASSEVSGVRNEKLFF	TGTGCCAGCAGTGAAGTTTCCGGGGTTCGTAATGAAAAACTGTTTTTT
TRBV5-5	TRBJ1-2	NA	few	CASSGRMIDYGYTF	TGTGCCAGCAGCGGGAGGATGATAGACTATGGCTACACCTTC
TRBV28	TRBJ2-5	TRBD2	NA	CASRTTSGLALLETQYF	TGTGCCAGCAGAACGACCTCAGGACTAGCACTTCTGGAGACCCAGTACTTC
TRBV6-5	TRBJ1-2	NA	NA	CASSYRGSNYGYTF	TGTGCCAGCAGTTACCGAGGGTCCAACTATGGCTACACCTTC
TRBV5-6	TRBJ2-5	NA	NA	CASSSRAGLGETQYF	TGTGCCAGCAGCTCCCGGGCGGGTCTAGGGGAGACCCAGTACTTC
TRBV28	TRBJ2-7	TRBD1	NA	CASSLQGALYEQYF	TGTGCCAGCAGCCTACAGGGGGCGCTATACGAGCAGTACTTC
TRBV5-1	TRBJ1-1	NA	NA	CASSSGLSDNTEAFF	TGCGCCAGCAGCTCTGGGCTCTCCGATAACACTGAAGCTTTCTTT
TRBV19	TRBJ2-4	TRBD1	NA	CASSIDRTGLNIQYF	TGTGCCAGTAGTATAGATCGGACAGGGTTGAACATTCAGTACTTC
TRBV19	TRBJ2-1	NA	NA	CASSIAGGGKSNEQFF	TGTGCCAGTAGTATAGCGGGCGGGGGCAAATCTAATGAGCAGTTCTTC
TRBV13	TRBJ2-3	TRBD2	NA	CASSYRTSVTDTQYF	TGTGCCAGCAGCTACCGGACTAGCGTCACAGATACGCAGTATTTT
TRBV6-5	TRBJ1-1	NA	NA	CASRGGAAEAFF	TGTGCCAGCAGAGGGGGGGCCGCTGAAGCTTTCTTT
TRBV28	TRBJ2-1	NA	NA	CASSQRGGEQFF	TGTGCCAGCAGTCAAAGGGGGGGTGAGCAGTTCTTC
TRBV7-2	TRBJ1-5	TRBD1	NA	CASSLGQGLNQPQHF	TGTGCCAGCAGTCTCGGACAGGGCCTCAATCAGCCCCAGCATTTT
TRBV29-1	TRBJ1-4	NA	NA	CSVRDFATNEKLFF	TGCAGCGTTAGGGACTTTGCAACTAATGAAAAACTGTTTTTT
TRBV7-8	TRBJ2-1	NA	once	CASSLPGEQFF	TGTGCCAGCAGCTTACCGGGAGAGCAGTTCTTC
TRBV18	TRBJ2-3	TRBD2	few	CASSPGLGADTQYF	TGTGCCAGCTCACCCGGACTAGGGGCAGATACGCAGTATTTT
TRBV27	TRBJ1-1	NA	NA	CASSSILEGPTEAFF	TGTGCCAGCAGTTCTATCCTGGAGGGTCCCACTGAAGCTTTCTTT
TRBV7-2	TRBJ2-7	TRBD1	NA	CASSLTGGSGYEQYF	TGTGCCAGCAGCTTAACAGGGGGCTCTGGGTACGAGCAGTACTTC
TRBV7-2	TRBJ2-3	NA	NA	CASSWTVFSTDTQYF	TGTGCCAGCAGCTGGACAGTATTTAGCACAGATACGCAGTATTTT
TRBV7-3	TRBJ2-1	TRBD2	NA	CASSLLAGGNNEQFF	TGTGCCAGCAGCCTACTAGCGGGAGGGAATAATGAGCAGTTCTTC
TRBV27	TRBJ1-2	NA	NA	CASSLSAGNRRTNYGYTF	TGTGCCAGCAGTTTATCTGCGGGAAACAGGAGAACTAACTATGGCTACACCTTC
TRBV15	TRBJ2-7	NA	NA	CATSRDGALSSYEQYF	TGTGCCACCAGCAGAGACGGAGCGCTGAGCTCCTACGAGCAGTACTTC
TRBV19	TRBJ1-1	NA	once	CASSTETVGLNTEAFF	TGTGCCAGTAGTACAGAGACAGTGGGGCTGAACACTGAAGCTTTCTTT
TRBV27	TRBJ2-5	TRBD2	NA	CASRRTSGKETQYF	TGTGCCAGCAGAAGGACTAGCGGGAAAGAGACCCAGTACTTC
TRBV9	TRBJ2-3	TRBD1	NA	CASSAFPGGGTDTQYF	TGTGCCAGCAGCGCCTTTCCAGGGGGCGGCACAGATACGCAGTATTTT
TRBV5-1	TRBJ2-1	TRBD2	once	CASSLEASGTFGNEQFF	TGCGCCAGCAGCTTGGAGGCTAGCGGGACTTTCGGAAATGAGCAGTTCTTC
TRBV9	TRBJ1-1	TRBD1	NA	CASSVEDRGRDTEAFF	TGTGCCAGCAGCGTAGAGGACAGGGGGCGCGACACTGAAGCTTTCTTT
TRBV7-8	TRBJ1-1	NA	NA	CASSSRLNTEAFF	TGTGCCAGCAGCTCGAGATTGAACACTGAAGCTTTCTTT
TRBV27	TRBJ1-5	NA	once	CASSPVGVRSNQPQHF	TGTGCCAGCAGCCCCGTAGGGGTTCGCAGCAATCAGCCCCAGCATTTT
TRBV7-9	TRBJ1-3	TRBD1	NA	CASSLEGGGGNTIYF	TGTGCCAGCAGCTTAGAAGGGGGCGGCGGAAACACCATATATTTT
TRBV7-3	TRBJ2-3	TRBD2	NA	CASREGGRDTQYF	TGTGCCAGCAGGGAAGGCGGGAGAGATACGCAGTATTTT
TRBV28	TRBJ2-3	NA	NA	CASSPGGGGPDTQYF	TGTGCCAGCAGTCCAGGGGGCGGGGGCCCAGATACGCAGTATTTT
TRBV7-2	TRBJ2-1	TRBD2	NA	CASSLATSGYNEQFF	TGTGCCAGCAGCTTAGCGACTAGCGGCTACAATGAGCAGTTCTTC
TRBV2	TRBJ1-4	NA	few	CASSAEAPNEKLFF	TGTGCCAGCAGTGCTGAGGCTCCTAATGAAAAACTGTTTTTT
TRBV28	TRBJ1-4	TRBD1	NA	CASSSTGQRNEKLFF	TGTGCCAGCAGTTCCACGGGACAGCGGAATGAAAAACTGTTTTTT
TRBV4-2	TRBJ2-3	NA	NA	CASSQEGTVRGTQYF	TGTGCCAGCAGCCAAGAAGGAACGGTCCGGGGTACGCAGTATTTT
TRBV4-3	TRBJ2-1	TRBD1	NA	CASSQEPRGNEQFF	TGCGCCAGCAGCCAAGAACCCAGGGGGAATGAGCAGTTCTTC